The 18 T cell receptor beta chains in this list originate from one sample, sequenced in a study of cytomegalovirus exposure and HLA in healthy donors (dated by TCRdb to 2017 to 2019). The library was generated by the immunoSEQ multiplex PCR assay. In its TCRdb copy, this immuneACCESS table keeps in-frame sequences only and misses some clones. Where compared with another copy, unresolved V genes explain less than half of these, and the others have no known cause. The sample includes 200,000 or so clones, with less than 90% observed a single time. The top ten hold roughly 5.5% of the sample. The sample consisted of PBMCs. The receptors derive from a woman aged 18-29 years in good health and CMV-seronegative.

The chain links TRBV6-5 to TRBJ1-4, with 7 bases lining up with TRBD1. V shed 8 bases, J shed 1 base, and the junction held 7 bases outside the gene matches. Germline values: CDR1 MNHEY, CDR2 SVGAGI. The CDR3 loop spans 15 amino acids. The CDR3 DNA sequence: TGTGCCAGCGCCAGGGGGACCCGAACTAATGAAAAACTGTTTTTT. Protein: CASARGTRTNEKLFF.

The rearrangement uses TRBV9 and TRBJ2-7; D not certain. The CDR3 extends over 14 amino acids. Trimming left V 0 bases short and J 0 bases short, with 7 bases between. Per germline, CDR1 SGDLS and CDR2 YYNGEE. The CDR3 DNA is TGTGCCAGCAGCGTAGGGGCTAGCTCCTACGAGCAGTACTTC. Its protein is CASSVGASSYEQYF.

This clone was seen only a few times. The chain employs TRBV27 and TRBJ1-1; D is undetermined. Trimming left V 5 bases short and J 4 bases short, with 17 bases between. CDR3 length: 15 residues. Germline V lookup: CDR1 MNHEY, CDR2 SMNVEV (reference sequence). CDR3 residues: CASSPWARPSTEAFF. The CDR3 DNA is TGTGCCAGCAGTCCCTGGGCCAGGCCATCCACTGAAGCTTTCTTT.

The chain combines TRBV25-1 with TRBJ1-1; 8 bases align to TRBD1. V lost 8 bases and J lost 4; bases outside the gene matches: 3. Germline assignment: CDR1 MGHDK and CDR2 SYGVNS. The CDR3 runs to 12 residues. CDR3 region: CASCTGGTEAFF. CDR3 nucleotide sequence: TGTGCCAGCTGTACAGGGGGCACTGAAGCTTTCTTT.

The chain recombines TRBV30 with TRBJ1-1; 8 bases are a match to TRBD1. The CDR3 loop spans 15 amino acids. The junction had 10 bases not matched to a gene; V was cut back by 3 bases and J by 4 bases. Germline loops: CDR1 GTSNPN, CDR2 SVGIG (reference sequence). CDR3 sequence reads: CAWRGQDEDGTEAFF. The CDR3 DNA follows: TGTGCCTGGAGGGGACAGGATGAGGACGGCACTGAAGCTTTCTTT.

This chain links TRBV27 with TRBJ2-3; 8 bases are a match to TRBD1. The CDR3 extends over 15 amino acids. Per the germline V gene, CDR1 is MNHEY and CDR2 is SMNVEV (reference sequence). V lost 10 bases, J lost 2 bases, and 11 bases stayed unmatched. CDR3 sequence: CATSSRDRPTDTQYF. In DNA form, the CDR3 reads TGTGCCACTTCGTCCCGGGACAGGCCCACAGATACGCAGTATTTT.

The rearrangement joins TRBV2 to TRBJ1-3, with D possibly being TRBD1 (5 bases). Germline CDR1 SNHLY, CDR2 FYNNEI. The CDR3 consists of 15 residues. The V and J ends lost 6 bases and 1 base respectively, with 13 bases between them. CDR3 sequence (DNA): TGTGCCAGCAGGGTCCCTCCAGGGTCTGGAAACACCATATATTTT. Its protein is CASRVPPGSGNTIYF.

The genes are TRBV18 and TRBJ1-5; D call uncertain. The CDR3 sequence is 13 residues long. The ends were cut back, 0 bases at V and 12 bases at J, with 12 bases in the middle. Germline V gene data show CDR1 as KGHSH and CDR2 as LQKENI. CDR3 coding DNA: TGTGCCAGCTCACCACCGTTTGACACCCGCCAGCATTTT. This gives the protein CASSPPFDTRQHF.

The chain links TRBV25-1 to TRBJ1-2; D is unclear. With 8 bases removed from V and 0 bases from J, the gap between germline ends came to 10 bases. This CDR3 is 13 amino acids long. CDR1 MGHDK and CDR2 SYGVNS come from the germline V gene. Here the CDR3 DNA reads TGTGCCAGCTCCCAACCTTCTAACTATGGCTACACCTTC. Translation: CASSQPSNYGYTF.

This clone was picked up one time. V and J are TRBV6-6 and TRBJ1-2, with D maybe TRBD1 (5 bases). Trimming removed 6 bases from V and 5 bases from J, with 13 bases in between. CDR3 length: 13 amino acids. Germline CDR1 MNHNY, CDR2 SVGAGI (reference sequence). CDR3 sequence reads: CASRTDIDYGYTF. Here the CDR3 DNA reads TGTGCCAGCAGGACGGACATCGATTATGGCTACACCTTC.

The rearrangement links TRBV5-1 to TRBJ2-2; 11 bases map to TRBD2. Germline lookup yields CDR1 SGHRS and CDR2 YFSETQ. CDR3 size: 15 residues. Germline trimming cut 5 bases from V and 6 bases from J; bases unmatched to any gene: 6. The CDR3 region is CASRITSGSPGELFF. DNA for the CDR3: TGCGCCAGCAGAATTACTAGCGGGAGTCCCGGGGAGCTGTTTTTT.

This chain connects TRBV4-2 to TRBJ2-7; a possible D gene is TRBD2 (6 bases). CDR1 is LGHNA and CDR2 is YNFKEQ in the germline V gene. V gave up 0 bases and J gave up 3 bases, with 15 bases separating them. The CDR3 totals 16 residues. In DNA form, the CDR3 reads TGTGCCAGCAGCCAAGATCCCGACGGGGGAGTCTACGAGCAGTACTTC. As protein: CASSQDPDGGVYEQYF.

J is TRBJ1-2 and V is TRBV27; 11 bases line up with TRBD1. Trimming cost V 6 bases and J 7 bases; bases outside gene matches: 4. Per the germline V gene, CDR1 is MNHEY and CDR2 is SMNVEV (reference sequence). The CDR3 spans 13 residues. This chain's CDR3 is CASSWTGGSGYTF. DNA for the CDR3: TGTGCCAGCAGCTGGACAGGGGGCTCTGGCTACACCTTC.

This clone was counted a few times. The identical CDR3 is also encoded by other nucleotide sequences in the sample. The V gene is TRBV28, the J gene TRBJ1-5; no clear D. From germline, CDR1 is MDHEN and CDR2 SYDVKM. The CDR3 has 13 residues. V shed 6 bases and J shed 2 bases, with 8 bases lying between them. CDR3: CASSLSGNQPQHF. The DNA for the CDR3 is TGTGCCAGCAGCCTGAGTGGCAATCAGCCCCAGCATTTT.

The chain employs TRBV5-5 and TRBJ2-2; TRBD1 might be the D (6 bases). The CDR3 runs to 14 residues. The V end lost 4 bases, the J end lost 4 bases, and 11 bases lay between the germline ends. Germline CDR1 reads SGHKS; CDR2 reads YYEKEE (reference sequence). Written as DNA, the CDR3 is TGTGCCAGCAGCGCCGGGACACTCACCGGGGAGCTGTTTTTT. This codes for CASSAGTLTGELFF.

The J gene is TRBJ1-2, the V gene TRBV10-3; D remains unclear. In germline, CDR1 is ENHRY, CDR2 SYGVKD. The ends were cut back, 3 bases at V and 4 bases at J, with 15 bases in the middle. The CDR3 has 15 amino acids. Here the CDR3 reads CAISDPDRVVYGYTF. The CDR3 nucleotides are TGTGCCATCAGTGACCCCGACCGGGTGGTCTATGGCTACACCTTC.

The chain combines TRBV18 with TRBJ2-6; maybe TRBD2 (5 bases). This CDR3 comprises 15 residues. The germline CDR1 and CDR2 sequences are KGHSH and LQKENI. The V end was cut by 3 bases, the J end by 0 bases, with 6 bases between. The CDR3 region has the DNA TGTGCCAGCTCACCCCGGGGCTCTGGGGCCAACGTCCTGACTTTC. Translated: CASSPRGSGANVLTF.

This sequence joins TRBV18 and TRBJ1-3; 7 bases line up with TRBD1. The germline V gene encodes CDR1 KGHSH and CDR2 LQKENI. V dropped 6 bases and J dropped 0; count of bases not matched to a gene: 8. The CDR3 has 16 amino acids. CDR3 region: CASSRGQALSGNTIYF. DNA for the CDR3: TGTGCCAGCTCCCGAGGACAGGCCCTCTCTGGAAACACCATATATTTT.